This TCR beta chain was retrieved from a study of beta chain features in type 1 diabetes. About the study: Over all samples combined, 107,917,701 sorted cells were examined.

This CDR3 is built from 14 residues. Trimming shortened V by 3 bases and J by 7 bases, and 13 bases separated the two germline ends. Germline V CDR1 and CDR2: MDHEN, SYDVKM. Investigators reverse transcribed all isolated RNA, so they sequenced expressed TCRB transcripts. Sequenced by immunoSEQ multiplex PCR; TCRdb stores in-frame clones only, minus some. The sample includes some 900,000 clones, about 17% of them seen just once. Only one heparinised blood draw was taken per donor, and its volume averaged about 120 mL. The sequenced material came from naive CD4+ T cells from blood. The chain has TRBV28 and TRBJ1-5, with unresolved D. The sequence was obtained from a young woman in good health. The CDR3 DNA is TGTGCCAGCAGTTTGATGCGGATAAGGCAGCCCCAGCATTTT. Amino acids: CASSLMRIRQPQHF.